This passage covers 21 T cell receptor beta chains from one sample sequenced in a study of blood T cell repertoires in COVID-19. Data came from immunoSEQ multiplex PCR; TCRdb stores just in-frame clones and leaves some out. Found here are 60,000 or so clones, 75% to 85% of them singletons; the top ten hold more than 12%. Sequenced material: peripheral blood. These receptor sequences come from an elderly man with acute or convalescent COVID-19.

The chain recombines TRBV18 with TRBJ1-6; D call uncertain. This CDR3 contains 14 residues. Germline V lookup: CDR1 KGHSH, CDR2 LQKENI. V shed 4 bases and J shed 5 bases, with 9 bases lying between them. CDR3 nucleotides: TGTGCCAGCTCACTCACAGAGAATAATTCACCCCTCCACTTT. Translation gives CASSLTENNSPLHF.

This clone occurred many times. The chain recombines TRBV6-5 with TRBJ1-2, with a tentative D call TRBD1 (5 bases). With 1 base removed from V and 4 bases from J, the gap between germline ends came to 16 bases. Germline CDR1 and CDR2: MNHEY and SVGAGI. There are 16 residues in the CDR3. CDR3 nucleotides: TGTGCCAGCAGTTACTTGTTCCGGGGACTCGGCTATGGCTACACCTTC. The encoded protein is CASSYLFRGLGYGYTF.

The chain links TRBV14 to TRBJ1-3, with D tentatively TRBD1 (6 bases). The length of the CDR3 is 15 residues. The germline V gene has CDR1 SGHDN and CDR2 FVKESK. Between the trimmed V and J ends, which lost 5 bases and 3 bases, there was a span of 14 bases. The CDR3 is CASSLLTGVGNTIYF. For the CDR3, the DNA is TGTGCCAGCAGCTTGTTGACAGGAGTTGGAAACACCATATATTTT.

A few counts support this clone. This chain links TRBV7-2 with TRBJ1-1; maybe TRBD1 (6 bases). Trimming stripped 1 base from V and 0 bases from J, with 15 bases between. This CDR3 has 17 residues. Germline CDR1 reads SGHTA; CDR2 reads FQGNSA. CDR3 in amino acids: CASSLVTGLAMNTEAFF. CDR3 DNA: TGTGCCAGCAGCTTAGTCACAGGGTTGGCGATGAACACTGAAGCTTTCTTT.

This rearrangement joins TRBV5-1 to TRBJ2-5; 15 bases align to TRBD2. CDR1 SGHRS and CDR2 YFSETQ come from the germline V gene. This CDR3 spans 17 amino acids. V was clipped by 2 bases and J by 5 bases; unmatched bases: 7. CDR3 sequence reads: CASSFGLAGGPGETQYF. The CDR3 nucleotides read TGCGCCAGCAGCTTTGGACTAGCGGGGGGGCCGGGTGAGACCCAGTACTTC. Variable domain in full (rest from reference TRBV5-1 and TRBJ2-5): KAGVTQTPRYLIKTRGQQVTLSCSPISGHRSVSWYQQTPGQGLQFLFEYFSETQRNKGNFPGRFSGRQFSNSRSEMNVSTLELGDSALYLCASSFGLAGGPGETQYFGPGTRLLVL.

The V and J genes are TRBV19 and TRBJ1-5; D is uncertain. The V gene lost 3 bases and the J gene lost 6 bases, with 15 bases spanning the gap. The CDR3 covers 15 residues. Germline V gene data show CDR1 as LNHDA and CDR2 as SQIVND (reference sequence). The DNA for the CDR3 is TGTGCCAGTAGTATCTTGGTCGGCGGGAGTCAGCCCCAGCATTTT. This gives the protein CASSILVGGSQPQHF.

Here the CDR3 DNA reads TGTGCCACCAGTGATTCCGGGACAAACACCGGGGAGCTGTTTTTT. It translates to CATSDSGTNTGELFF. J is TRBJ2-2 and V is TRBV24-1; perhaps TRBD1 as D (6 bases). Germline CDR1 and CDR2: KGHDR and SFDVKD. The CDR3 runs 15 residues. Trimming took off 2 bases at V and 2 bases at J, with 8 bases between the two ends.

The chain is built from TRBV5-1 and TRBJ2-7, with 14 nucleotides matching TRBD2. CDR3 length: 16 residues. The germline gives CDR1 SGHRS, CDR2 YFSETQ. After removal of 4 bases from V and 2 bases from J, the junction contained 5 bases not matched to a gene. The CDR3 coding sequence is TGCGCCAGCAGCCAAGGGACTAGCGGGGGCACCTACGAGCAGTACTTC. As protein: CASSQGTSGGTYEQYF.

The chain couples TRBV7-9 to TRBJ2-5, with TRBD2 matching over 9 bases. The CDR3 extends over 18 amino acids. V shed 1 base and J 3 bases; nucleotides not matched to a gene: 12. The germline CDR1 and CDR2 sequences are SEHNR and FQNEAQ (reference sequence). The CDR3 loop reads CASSLVYPGSSGEETQYF. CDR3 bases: TGTGCCAGCAGCTTAGTTTATCCGGGATCTAGCGGGGAAGAGACCCAGTACTTC. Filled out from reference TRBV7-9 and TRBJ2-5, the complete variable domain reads DTGVSQNPRHKITKRGQNVTFRCDPISEHNRLYWYRQTLGQGPEFLTYFQNEAQLEKSRLLSDRFSAERPKGSFSTLEIQRTEQGDSAMYLCASSLVYPGSSGEETQYFGPGTRLLVL.

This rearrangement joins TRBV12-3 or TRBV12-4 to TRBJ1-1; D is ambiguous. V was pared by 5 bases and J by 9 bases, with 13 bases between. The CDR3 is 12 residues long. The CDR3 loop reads CASSGLWAQAFF. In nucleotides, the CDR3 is TGTGCCAGCAGTGGCCTTTGGGCCCAAGCTTTCTTT.

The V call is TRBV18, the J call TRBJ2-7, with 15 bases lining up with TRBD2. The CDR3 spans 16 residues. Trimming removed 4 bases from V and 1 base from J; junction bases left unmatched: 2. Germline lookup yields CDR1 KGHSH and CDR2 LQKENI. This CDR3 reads CASSRGTSGGSYEQYF. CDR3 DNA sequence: TGTGCCAGCTCACGGGGGACTAGCGGGGGGTCCTACGAGCAGTACTTC.

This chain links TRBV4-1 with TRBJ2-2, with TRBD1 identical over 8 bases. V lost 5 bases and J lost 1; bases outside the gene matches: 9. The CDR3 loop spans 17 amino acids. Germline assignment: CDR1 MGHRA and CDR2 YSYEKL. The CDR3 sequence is CASSATWGQVNTGELFF. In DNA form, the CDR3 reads TGCGCCAGCAGCGCTACTTGGGGACAGGTGAACACCGGGGAGCTGTTTTTT.

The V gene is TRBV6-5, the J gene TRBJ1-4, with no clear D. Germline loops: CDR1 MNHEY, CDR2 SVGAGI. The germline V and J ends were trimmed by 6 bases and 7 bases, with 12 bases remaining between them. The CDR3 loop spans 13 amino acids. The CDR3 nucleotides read TGTGCCAGCAGCCCCGGGTTAGGTGAAAAACTGTTTTTT. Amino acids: CASSPGLGEKLFF.

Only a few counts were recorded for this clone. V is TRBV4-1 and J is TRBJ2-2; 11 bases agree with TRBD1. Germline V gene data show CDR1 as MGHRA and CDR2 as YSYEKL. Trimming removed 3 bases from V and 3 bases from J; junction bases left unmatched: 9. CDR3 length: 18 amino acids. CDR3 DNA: TGCGCCAGCAGCCACGGACAGGGGGCGAGTTGGGACACCGGGGAGCTGTTTTTT. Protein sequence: CASSHGQGASWDTGELFF.

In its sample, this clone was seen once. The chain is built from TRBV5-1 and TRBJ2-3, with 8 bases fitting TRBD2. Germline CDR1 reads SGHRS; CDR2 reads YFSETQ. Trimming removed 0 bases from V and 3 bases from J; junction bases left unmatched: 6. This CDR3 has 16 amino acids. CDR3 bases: TGCGCCAGCAGCTTGGCCGTTAGCGGGGCAACAGATACGCAGTATTTT. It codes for CASSLAVSGATDTQYF.

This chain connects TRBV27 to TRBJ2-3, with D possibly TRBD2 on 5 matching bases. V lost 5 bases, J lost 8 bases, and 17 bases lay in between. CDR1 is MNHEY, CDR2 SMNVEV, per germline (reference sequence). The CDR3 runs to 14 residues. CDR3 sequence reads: CASSPGMVLGTQYF. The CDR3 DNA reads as TGTGCCAGCAGTCCGGGGATGGTCCTGGGTACGCAGTATTTT.

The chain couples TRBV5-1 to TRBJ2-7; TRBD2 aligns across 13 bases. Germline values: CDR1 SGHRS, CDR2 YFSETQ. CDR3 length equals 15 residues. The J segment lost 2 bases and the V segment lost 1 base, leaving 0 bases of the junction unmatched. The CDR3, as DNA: TGCGCCAGCAGCTTGACTAGCGGGGGGGCCTACGAGCAGTACTTC. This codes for CASSLTSGGAYEQYF.

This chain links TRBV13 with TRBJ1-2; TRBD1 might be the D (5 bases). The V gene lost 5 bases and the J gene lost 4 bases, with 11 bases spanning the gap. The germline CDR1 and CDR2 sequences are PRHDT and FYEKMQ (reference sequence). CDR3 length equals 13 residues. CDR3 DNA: TGTGCCAGCAGCCTCAGGGTGAGCTATGGCTACACCTTC. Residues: CASSLRVSYGYTF.

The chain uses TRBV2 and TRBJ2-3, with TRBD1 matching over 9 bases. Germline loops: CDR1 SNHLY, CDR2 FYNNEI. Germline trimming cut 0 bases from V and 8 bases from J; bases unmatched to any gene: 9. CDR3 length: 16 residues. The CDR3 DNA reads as TGTGCCAGCAGTGAAGCCCGGACAGGGGAGTTGGGTACGCAGTATTTT. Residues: CASSEARTGELGTQYF. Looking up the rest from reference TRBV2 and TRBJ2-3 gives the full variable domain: EPEVTQTPSHQVTQMGQEVILRCVPISNHLYFYWYRQILGQKVEFLVSFYNNEISEKSEIFDDQFSVERPDGSNFTLKIRSTKLEDSAMYFCASSEARTGELGTQYFGPGTRLTVL.

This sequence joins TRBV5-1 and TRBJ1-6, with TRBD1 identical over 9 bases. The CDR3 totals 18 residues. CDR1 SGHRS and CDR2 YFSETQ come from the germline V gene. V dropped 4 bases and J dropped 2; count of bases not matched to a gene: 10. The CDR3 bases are TGCGCCAGCAGCACCGGGACAGGGACGGGGGCCTATAATTCACCCCTCCACTTT. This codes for CASSTGTGTGAYNSPLHF.

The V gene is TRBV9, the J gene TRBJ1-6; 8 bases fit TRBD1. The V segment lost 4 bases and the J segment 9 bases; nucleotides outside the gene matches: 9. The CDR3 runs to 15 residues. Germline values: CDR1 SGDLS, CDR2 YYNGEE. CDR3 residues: CASSSRTGLASPLHF. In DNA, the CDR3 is TGTGCCAGCAGCTCCCGGACAGGGTTAGCTTCACCCCTCCACTTT. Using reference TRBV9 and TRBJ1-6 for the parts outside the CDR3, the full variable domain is DSGVTQTPKHLITATGQRVTLRCSPRSGDLSVYWYQQSLDQGLQFLIQYYNGEERAKGNILERFSAQQFPDLHSELNLSSLELGDSALYFCASSSRTGLASPLHFGNGTRLTVT.